The entry below gives a single T cell receptor beta chain sequence along with its context. What it recognizes is unknown. These data originate in a study of cytomegalovirus exposure and HLA in healthy donors. Study-wide results and caveats: A later analysis linked more than 15,000 TCR beta sequences to HLA alleles at 0.05 false discovery rate. Presence/absence analyses assumed roughly uniform sequencing depth across donors, which may not hold.

Trimming removed 1 base at V and 1 base at J, with 11 bases between. The CDR3 totals 15 residues. Germline CDR1 MNHNS, CDR2 SASEGT. The PCR employed 60 Vbeta primers together with 13 Jbeta primers. As handled by the study authors: Roughly 11 million of the roughly 80 million unique TCR beta chains counted in a later analysis were shared. TCRdb's copy holds only in-frame clones and misses some; the assay was immunoSEQ multiplex PCR. V and J calls and clone size are those listed in that table; D and trimming were worked out from the DNA. This table holds about 190,000 clones, just under 75% found once. This TCR was recovered from a woman in her thirties in good health and CMV-seropositive. This chain uses TRBV6-1 with TRBJ2-7; no reliable D call. The specimen sequenced was PBMCs. The CDR3 loop reads CASSEVITVSYEQYF. The CDR3 DNA reads as TGTGCCAGCAGTGAAGTAATCACGGTTTCCTACGAGCAGTACTTC.